What follows describes a single T cell receptor (beta chain). It lacks a known antigen. Qualities for individual bases were not recorded, and no much larger clone is one base off. This sample was taken from a study of cytomegalovirus exposure and HLA in healthy donors (dated by TCRdb to about 2017). Concerning the study at large: In an earlier analysis of 550 to 750 of the donors, under 300 Gb of sequence data and 117 million unique TCR beta sequences from approximately 180 million T cells were reported. About 320 gigabases of sequencing data and some 85 million unique TCR sequences were included in an early release covering about 620 HLA-typed donors. The genetic ancestry cluster associated with self-reported Caucasian donors included over 65% of the 350 to 500 genotyped donors. The study aimed to test whether cataloging public T cell receptors could reveal signatures of past pathogen exposure. The study used immunosequencing to profile the T cell repertoires of about 670 subjects and linked those repertoires to cytomegalovirus serostatus. A separate validation cohort of 100 to 150 different subjects was used in addition to the 666-subject first cohort. High-throughput TCR immunosequencing, statistical association of individual TCRs with disease status, and machine learning were combined to predict cytomegalovirus infection status. A later analysis re-examined previously published TCR beta repertoires from 600 to 700 donors and added high-resolution HLA genotyping to investigate patterns of TCR occurrence. The later analysis used no new phenotypic data to find candidate immune exposures, relying instead on TCR beta sequences and their occurrence across donors. To decide whether each TCR beta V gene segment behaved as functional or pseudogenic, an earlier analysis of approximately 590 of the donors relied on high-throughput TCR beta sequencing. Alongside the repertoire data, information on donor age, sex, ethnicity and CMV serostatus was compiled. A later genetic analysis took genome-wide SNP genotypes for about three fifths of the 666 donors and used that subset as a discovery cohort. Every repertoire in the discovery cohort had been generated on one and the same sequencing platform. Both class I and class II loci were covered by HLA typing, at four-digit resolution. The number of donors typed differed by locus, with roughly 620-630 for A, B, C, DRB1 and DQB1, roughly 520 for DQA1, 600 to 610 for DPA1, and 400 to 490 for DPB1. Several DR-DQ haplotypes were treated as single units for association and clustering because of strong linkage in the cohort. Across some 400 genotyped donors of the cohort, an average of roughly 200,000 unique TCR beta nucleotide sequences per donor were sequenced, and about a sixth of those sequences were non-productive.

From the cysteine through the phenylalanine, the CDR3 covers 13 amino acids. Just CDR3 DNA is preserved here, 39 bases in frame from base 1. V is shortened by 6 bases, J by 1 base, and the region joining them spans 10 bases. The germline V gene (reference sequence) yields WNHNN for CDR1 and SYGVQD for CDR2. Preparation of the library involved the immunoSEQ multiplex PCR assay. For the multiplex PCR, a mixture combining 60 forward primers for TCR Vbeta segments and 13 reverse primers for TCR Jbeta segments was used. The CDR3 region of rearranged TCR beta genes was amplified from genomic DNA with a multiplex PCR assay. Amplified TCR beta libraries were sequenced as 87-base-pair reads on the Illumina HiSeq System. Per the source publication's procedure: In a later analysis, around 80 million unique TCR beta chains were counted across the 666 repertoires, and approximately 9.9 million of these chains were shared by at least two donors. Raw reads were error-corrected and collapsed into unique sequences by a nearest-neighbor algorithm in which closely related sequences were merged to remove PCR and sequencing errors. V, D and J gene segments were assigned by aligning CDR3 sequences to IMGT reference sequences. For a sequence to be retained, a match of at least six nucleotides to both a V gene segment and a J gene segment was required. Rearrangements were called productive when the CDR3 lacked stop codons and stayed in frame with V and J; all others were non-productive. Following IMGT convention, CDR3 was defined as the stretch from the second conserved V-encoded cysteine up to the conserved J-encoded phenylalanine. Sequences without an unambiguous match to a single V gene segment were excluded from the earlier analysis of approximately 600 of the donors. An earlier analysis of 587 of the donors called V segments functional above 56.7% productive rearrangements and segregating when the between-donor standard deviation exceeded 5%. A statistical classification framework was built for diagnosing cytomegalovirus status from the catalog of TCR beta chain sequences. In a later analysis, V and J genes were assigned by comparing TCR nucleotide sequences against IMGT/GENE-DB human TR gene sequences. Using the TCRdist pipeline, a later analysis assigned CDR3 sequences along with most-parsimonious VDJ recombination scenarios. In a later analysis, every TCR beta chain was defined by the combination of its CDR3 amino acid sequence and its V-gene family, and reads without a unique V-gene family were dropped. To address suspected cross-contamination and a sequencing artifact, a later analysis removed approximately 590 highly shared, low-generation-probability nucleotide sequences. In a later analysis, a clonal expansion index was calculated for each public chain from normalized within-repertoire ranks of inferred template counts. In a later analysis, generation probabilities were computed using a VDJ recombination model fitted to out-of-frame rearrangements, and the results were checked against IGoR. Hypergeometric tests were used in a later analysis to score TCR-TCR, TCR-HLA and TCR-CMV co-occurrence, with a repertoire-size bias correction applied to the TCR pairs. To estimate false discovery rates, a later analysis permuted the HLA or CMV assignments 20 times. A later analysis grouped co-occurring TCRs with DBSCAN, adding TCRdist sequence similarity when clustering within HLA-allele-positive subsets. For co-occurrence clustering, repertoires with fewer than 30,000 or more than 120,000 public chains were excluded, along with roughly 5 repertoires with anomalous nucleotide sharing. Not all clones reach the TCRdb copy of this immuneACCESS table, which keeps in-frame sequences only. Checked studies attribute under half of the gap to unresolved V genes and leave the rest unexplained. Clone size and the V and J calls come from that table; the DNA yielded D and trimming. This sample gives 130,000 to 150,000 clones in total; about four fifths of them show up just once. The ten largest clones take up about 4.1% of the sample.

The cohort consisted of 600 to 700 healthy bone marrow donors. Cohort members were all nominally healthy when sampled, although unrecorded immune exposures were likely present. The donor tested CMV seropositive, placing the donor among the approximately 290 seropositive members of the cohort. Each donor provided a peripheral blood sample, and peripheral blood mononuclear cells were used for TCR beta sequencing. Genomic DNA extraction from the blood cell samples was performed with the Qiagen DNeasy Blood Extraction Kit. Beyond this particular receptor, the publication reports: According to a later analysis, parvovirus B19, influenza, CMV and Epstein-Barr virus appeared linked to several top co-occurrence clusters. In a later analysis, HLA-associated TCR beta chains were found to be more clonally expanded and to have lower generation probabilities than equally common non-associated chains. According to a later genetic analysis, donors in an Asian-associated ancestry cluster had fewer N-insertions in productive TCRs than the roughly 670-donor mean. Roughly uniform sequencing depth across donors was assumed in presence/absence analyses, although this assumption may not hold. Linkage disequilibrium might explain the correlated functional status among segregating V segments, but an unknown experimental factor could not be excluded. The authors suggested that the approach could potentially be extended to other disease states and immunological phenotypes. Immune exposure information for the cohort was limited to CMV serostatus. Across donors, most TCR sequences were observed very rarely, whereas some public TCRs were present in many individuals. Most CMV-associated TCR beta chains appeared to be HLA-restricted in a later analysis, and the HLA associations seemed to be driven largely by CMV exposure. A few of the identified cytomegalovirus-associated TCR beta chains were confirmed in vitro to be specific for cytomegalovirus antigens. Around 16 rarely observed V segments, including chromosome 9 orphons, were excluded from the earlier analysis of about 500 of the donors because counts were too low. The study gave a list of some 150 TCR beta chains associated with cytomegalovirus. A group of highly shared sequence variants was considered likely to be a technical artifact of the sequencing pipeline. A later analysis associated 16,951 TCR beta sequences with specific HLA alleles at a false discovery rate of 0.05. The cohort was sequenced for TCR beta chains only, and without alpha or paired-chain data the features that could be detected were limited. In a later genetic analysis, a missense DCLRE1C variant was associated with V-gene and J-gene trimming of TCR beta chains, and the association was replicated in an independent cohort. Because HLA typing was missing for some donors at each locus, association tests included only the typed subset. An earlier analysis of 587 of the donors showed that most TCR beta V segments appeared in productive rearrangements either about 90% or about 30% of the time, which broadly matched IMGT annotations. A further reported finding was that TCR beta sequences accurately predicted the HLA-A and HLA-B alleles for most subjects in the first cohort. In a later analysis, TCR association rates were found to vary across HLA loci, with the most associated TCRs seen for DRB1 alleles and the fewest for HLA-C alleles. The classifier was reported to diagnose cytomegalovirus status with high specificity and sensitivity in both the original cohort and the validation cohort. Assigning TCR associations to individual alleles was difficult when HLA alleles, especially DR and DQ, strongly co-occurred. Some IMGT-functional V segments, including TRBV6-2 and TRBV6-3, could not be told apart with the 87-base-pair reads, so those segments were excluded.

The sequencing sample was made of PBMCs. The sequence came from a middle-aged woman in good health and CMV-seropositive. This receptor chain uses TRBV10-1 and TRBJ2-7, with no D gene named confidently. The DNA is as follows: TGCGCCAGCAGCGACCCAGGATCCTACGAGCAGTACTTC. Translated, it gives CASSDPGSYEQYF.